A selection of T cell receptor beta chains follows, all from one sample in a study of shared clonotypes between healthy human individuals. TCRdb's table, derived via immunoSEQ multiplex PCR, lists solely in-frame clones and lacks some. The sample carries 2 million to 2.5 million clones, nearly 97% recorded once. Input material: naive CD4+ T cells sorted from blood. The source is a man aged 18-30 years in good health. CDR3s include the opening cysteine and the closing phenylalanine or tryptophan. A D gene is named only where the DNA matches it firmly. Expanded clones are given a class, and other clones once, few, many or no size at all.

D gene	V gene	clone size	J gene	CDR3 protein	CDR3 DNA
-	TRBV10-3	-	TRBJ2-5	CAIRLGREETQYF	TGTGCCATCAGGCTCGGGCGAGAAGAGACCCAGTACTTC
TRBD2	TRBV10-3	-	TRBJ2-3	CAISSLAGPGTQYF	TGTGCCATCAGTTCCCTAGCGGGGCCGGGTACGCAGTATTTT
-	TRBV19	-	TRBJ1-6	CASSWTRDSNSPLHF	TGTGCCAGTAGTTGGACCCGGGACTCGAATTCACCCCTCCACTTT
TRBD2	TRBV5-1	-	TRBJ2-5	CASSLVASGRNRGLETQYF	TGCGCCAGCAGCTTGGTGGCTAGCGGGAGGAACAGGGGTTTGGAGACCCAGTACTTC
-	TRBV6-1	-	TRBJ1-1	CASSEAGAFF	TGTGCCAGCAGTGAAGCAGGGGCTTTCTTT
-	TRBV18	-	TRBJ2-3	CASSDSPGGTDTQYF	TGTGCCAGCTCGGACAGCCCCGGGGGTACAGATACGCAGTATTTT
-	TRBV6-1	-	TRBJ2-4	CARKGGDSKNIQYF	TGTGCCAGAAAGGGCGGGGACAGTAAAAACATTCAGTACTTC
-	TRBV5-1	-	TRBJ2-3	CASSLVIDSSTDTQYF	TGCGCCAGCAGCTTGGTGATCGACTCTAGCACAGATACGCAGTATTTT
-	TRBV5-1	-	TRBJ2-1	CASSLGDREYNEQFF	TGCGCCAGCAGCTTGGGAGACCGGGAATACAATGAGCAGTTCTTC
-	TRBV4-1	-	TRBJ2-3	CASSQAQTRVSPTDTQYF	TGCGCCAGCAGCCAAGCGCAGACGAGGGTTTCGCCCACAGATACGCAGTATTTT
-	TRBV28	-	TRBJ1-2	CASGTIYPYGYTF	TGTGCCAGCGGGACAATCTATCCTTATGGCTACACCTTC
-	TRBV11-2	-	TRBJ1-1	CASSLGARTEAFF	TGTGCCAGCAGCTTGGGGGCCCGAACTGAAGCTTTCTTT
-	TRBV11-2	-	TRBJ2-1	CASSLSLTGRDEQFF	TGTGCCAGCAGTCTCTCACTTACAGGGCGGGATGAGCAGTTCTTC
TRBD1	TRBV30	few	TRBJ1-6	CAFGQGINSPLHF	TGTGCCTTCGGACAGGGAATCAATTCACCCCTCCACTTT
-	TRBV29-1	-	TRBJ1-1	CSVDAVGPNTEAFF	TGCAGCGTTGACGCGGTGGGGCCAAACACTGAAGCTTTCTTT
-	TRBV11-3	-	TRBJ2-2	CASSLVGYTGELFF	TGTGCCAGCAGCTTAGTAGGGTACACCGGGGAGCTGTTTTTT
-	TRBV5-8	-	TRBJ2-2	CASSSQAGELFF	TGTGCCAGCAGCTCACAGGCGGGGGAGCTGTTTTTT
-	TRBV6-6	-	TRBJ1-2	CASSYSNPGSGYTF	TGTGCCAGCAGTTACTCGAATCCCGGATCTGGCTACACCTTC